The 9 T cell receptor beta chains given below trace back to one sample, sequenced in a study of blood T cell repertoires in COVID-19. Clones were sequenced by immunoSEQ multiplex PCR, and TCRdb holds only the in-frame ones, with some missing. The table records about 190,000 clones, roughly nine tenths of them present only once. Sequencing was done on a sample of peripheral blood. These receptors were collected from a man between 25 and 39 years old with acute or convalescent COVID-19.

For the CDR3, the DNA is TGTGCCAGCCAGACAGGGGTGGATCAGCCCCAGCATTTT. It specifies CASQTGVDQPQHF. V and J are TRBV7-9 and TRBJ1-5, with 8 bases lining up with TRBD1. Germline lookup yields CDR1 SEHNR and CDR2 FQNEAQ (reference sequence). The V segment lost 8 bases and the J segment 5 bases; nucleotides outside the gene matches: 5. CDR3 length: 13 amino acids. The entire variable domain, with the rest obtained from reference TRBV7-9 and TRBJ1-5, is as follows: DTGVSQNPRHKITKRGQNVTFRCDPISEHNRLYWYRQTLGQGPEFLTYFQNEAQLEKSRLLSDRFSAERPKGSFSTLEIQRTEQGDSAMYLCASQTGVDQPQHFGDGTRLSIL.

V and J are TRBV4-1 and TRBJ2-1, with TRBD2 identical over 9 bases. This CDR3 comprises 16 residues. Germline assignment: CDR1 MGHRA and CDR2 YSYEKL. V shed 0 bases, J shed 5 bases, and the junction held 5 bases outside the gene matches. This CDR3 is CASSQDLTSGHNEQFF. For the CDR3, the DNA is TGCGCCAGCAGCCAAGATCTCACTAGCGGGCACAATGAGCAGTTCTTC.

The chain carries TRBV18 and TRBJ1-1; D not certain. V lost 4 bases and J lost 1, with 10 bases in between. The CDR3 contains 14 residues. Germline lookup yields CDR1 KGHSH and CDR2 LQKENI. This CDR3 reads CASSRFTENTEAFF. Here the CDR3 DNA reads TGTGCCAGCTCACGATTCACAGAGAACACTGAAGCTTTCTTT.

The gene calls are TRBV12-3 or TRBV12-4 and TRBJ1-5, with 9 bases identical to TRBD1. The junction had 3 bases not matched to a gene; V was cut back by 6 bases and J by 6 bases. The CDR3 runs 13 residues. CDR3 DNA sequence: TGTGCCAGCAGGGGGACAGGGACTCAGCCCCAGCATTTT. This sequence encodes CASRGTGTQPQHF.

This chain joins TRBV5-4 and TRBJ2-5, with a tentative D call TRBD1 (6 bases). V was trimmed by 5 bases and J by 5 bases, leaving 16 bases between them. Per the germline V gene, CDR1 is SGHNT and CDR2 is YYREEE (reference sequence). This CDR3 spans 14 amino acids. The CDR3 reads CASRSQGEGETQYF. CDR3 DNA: TGTGCCAGCAGGTCACAGGGCGAGGGGGAGACCCAGTACTTC.

In this sample, this clone turned up once. The CDR3 sequence: CASSLGLPNEKLFF. The CDR3 bases are TGTGCCAGCAGCCTAGGACTGCCTAATGAAAAACTGTTTTTT. This chain connects TRBV7-3 to TRBJ1-4; D is uncertain. The CDR3 spans 14 residues. V was cut by 5 bases and J by 3 bases, with 10 bases left in between. In germline, CDR1 is SGHTA, CDR2 FQGTGA.

The genes are TRBV12-2 and TRBJ2-5; the D call of TRBD2 is as the table states it, not checked on the DNA. TRBV12-2 is assigned pseudogene status. The CDR3 contains 20 residues. The CDR3 nucleotides read TGTGCAAGTCGCCCTCAGCGGATTCTTAGCGGGAGAATCTGGAAAGAGACCCAGTACTTC. This translates into CASRPQRILSGRIWKETQYF.

This chain uses TRBV7-9 with TRBJ2-1; 13 bases match TRBD2. V lost 2 bases and J lost 12; bases outside the gene matches: 10. The CDR3 spans 16 residues. Per the germline V gene, CDR1 is SEHNR and CDR2 is FQNEAQ (reference sequence). The DNA of the CDR3 is TGTGCCAGCAGCTTAAACAGACTAGCGGGAGGAGGAGGGCAGTTCTTC. Translation gives CASSLNRLAGGGGQFF.

The CDR3 DNA reads TGCGCCAGCAGTCCCCAGGGTGTCGCGACTGAAGCTTTCTTT. It codes for CASSPQGVATEAFF. The V call is TRBV10-1, the J call TRBJ1-1, with a weak D call TRBD1 (5 bases). Looked up from germline, CDR1 is WNHNN and CDR2 is SYGVQD (reference sequence). This CDR3 region has 14 residues. V was shortened by 5 bases and J by 5 bases, with 15 bases between the two germline ends.